This passage covers 21 T cell receptor beta chains from one sample sequenced in a study of blood T cell repertoires in COVID-19 (dated by TCRdb to about 2020). The library was obtained by the immunoSEQ multiplex PCR assay. TCRdb obtained this table from immuneACCESS and retained in-frame rearrangements with V and J assigned. These tables miss some clones; where compared with another copy, unresolved V genes account for less than half of the shortfall, and the remainder is unexplained. This sample comprises under 60,000 clones, around nine tenths of them detected only once. About 13% of the sample lies in the top ten. What was sequenced was peripheral blood. These receptors originate from a human donor with active COVID-19. The donor label of this sample is uncertain.

The V call is TRBV28, the J call TRBJ2-7; 8 nucleotides align to TRBD1. V gave up 1 base and J gave up 5 bases; unmatched junction bases: 4. Germline CDR1 is MDHEN and CDR2 is SYDVKM. The CDR3 contains 14 residues. The CDR3 sequence is CASSLSQGANEQYF. The CDR3 DNA reads TGTGCCAGCAGTTTATCGCAGGGGGCGAACGAGCAGTACTTC.

This chain links TRBV6-2 or TRBV6-3 with TRBJ2-7, with D tentatively TRBD1 (6 bases). This CDR3 is built from 16 residues. V lost 2 bases and J lost 4, with 18 bases in between. Germline CDR1 is MNHEY and CDR2 is SVGEGT. CDR3: CASSYPLNRAQYEQYF. The CDR3 DNA sequence: TGTGCCAGCAGTTACCCGCTAAACAGGGCGCAGTACGAGCAGTACTTC.

The rearrangement joins TRBV11-1 to TRBJ2-2; 8 positions agree with TRBD2. The ends lost 0 bases at V and 7 bases at J; junction bases unmatched: 4. Germline V lookup: CDR1 SGHAT, CDR2 FQDESV (reference sequence). CDR3 length: 15 amino acids. The CDR3 nucleotides are TGTGCCAGCAGCTTAGCTAGCGGGACAAACGGGGAGCTGTTTTTT. The encoded protein is CASSLASGTNGELFF.

The V gene is TRBV5-1, the J gene TRBJ1-2; D unresolved. The ends were cut back, 0 bases at V and 4 bases at J, with 10 bases in the middle. The germline V gene has CDR1 SGHRS and CDR2 YFSETQ. The length of the CDR3 is 14 residues. This CDR3 is CASSLDPEAYGYTF. CDR3 in DNA: TGCGCCAGCAGCTTGGATCCGGAGGCCTATGGCTACACCTTC.

The chain employs TRBV15 and TRBJ1-4, with 11 bases identical to TRBD1. Germline CDR1 is LNHNV and CDR2 is YYDKDF (reference sequence). The V gene end was trimmed by 5 bases and the J gene end by 8 bases; junction bases not matched to a gene: 10. This CDR3 spans 16 amino acids. CDR3 amino acids: CATSLLGQGAREKLFF. DNA of the CDR3: TGTGCCACCAGCTTACTCGGACAGGGGGCGCGAGAAAAACTGTTTTTT.

This chain's CDR3 is CASSPGLDEELFF. In DNA, the CDR3 is TGTGCCAGCAGCCCGGGACTAGATGAGGAGCTGTTTTTT. The rearrangement uses TRBV5-6 and TRBJ2-2, with 8 bases matching TRBD2. From germline, CDR1 is SGHDT and CDR2 YYEEEE. Trimming took 4 bases from V and 10 from J; bases not matched to a gene: 6. This CDR3 region has 13 residues.

The J gene is TRBJ1-6, the V gene TRBV27; 7 nucleotides align to TRBD1. This CDR3 region has 15 residues. V trimming: 1 base; J trimming: 7 bases; junction bases outside the gene matches: 4. Germline loops: CDR1 MNHEY, CDR2 SMNVEV (reference sequence). CDR3 DNA sequence: TGTGCCAGCAGTTTATTGGCAGGGGGGAATTCACCCCTCCACTTT. As protein: CASSLLAGGNSPLHF.

The count of this clone is one. The CDR3 nucleotides read TGTGCCAGCAGCTCCGGAAAGGATGGGACAGGCACAGATACGCAGTATTTT. This codes for CASSSGKDGTGTDTQYF. The chain combines TRBV11-3 with TRBJ2-3; 7 nucleotides agree with TRBD1. The CDR3 sequence is 17 residues long. V lost 4 bases, J lost 1 base, and 11 bases stayed unmatched. Germline assignment: CDR1 SGHNT and CDR2 YENEEA. Full variable domain (remainder filled in from reference TRBV11-3 and TRBJ2-3): EAGVVQSPRYKIIEKKQPVAFWCNPISGHNTLYWYLQNLGQGPELLIRYENEEAVDDSQLPKDRFSAERLKGVDSTLKIQPAELGDSAVYLCASSSGKDGTGTDTQYFGPGTRLTVL.

The chain uses TRBV2 and TRBJ1-5; the match to TRBD1 covers 7 bases. CDR3 length: 16 amino acids. Germline V gene sequence: CDR1 SNHLY, CDR2 FYNNEI. Losses at the gene ends were 2 bases for V and 6 bases for J; bases not matched to a gene: 10. CDR3: CASSEWATGNTQPQHF. CDR3 nucleotide sequence: TGTGCCAGCAGTGAATGGGCGACAGGGAATACTCAGCCCCAGCATTTT. Using reference TRBV2 and TRBJ1-5 for the parts outside the CDR3, the full variable domain is EPEVTQTPSHQVTQMGQEVILRCVPISNHLYFYWYRQILGQKVEFLVSFYNNEISEKSEIFDDQFSVERPDGSNFTLKIRSTKLEDSAMYFCASSEWATGNTQPQHFGDGTRLSIL.

CDR3 amino acids: CASSDWVGSGKETQYF. CDR3 sequence (DNA): TGTGCCAGTAGTGATTGGGTAGGGAGTGGGAAAGAGACCCAGTACTTC. The chain joins TRBV19 to TRBJ2-5; a possible D gene is TRBD2 (5 bases). Trimming took off 5 bases at V and 3 bases at J, with 19 bases between the two ends. The CDR3 length is 16 residues. Germline values: CDR1 LNHDA, CDR2 SQIVND (reference sequence).

This chain's CDR3 is CASSRDWGGGNTIYF. The CDR3 DNA reads as TGTGCCAGCAGTCGGGATTGGGGGGGCGGAAACACCATATATTTT. The rearrangement uses TRBV9 and TRBJ1-3; maybe TRBD1 (6 bases). V was pared by 5 bases and J by 4 bases, with 16 bases between. The CDR3 is 15 residues long. Germline CDR1 SGDLS, CDR2 YYNGEE.

The chain is built from TRBV10-3 and TRBJ2-3, with 9 positions matching TRBD2. V trimming: 10 bases; J trimming: 6 bases; junction bases outside the gene matches: 11. This CDR3 is built from 14 residues. Germline assignment: CDR1 ENHRY and CDR2 SYGVKD. The CDR3 bases are TGTGCCAGTTCCTCTCAGCGGGGGGAGGATACGCAGTATTTT. Its translation is CASSSQRGEDTQYF.

V usage is TRBV24-1 and J usage is TRBJ2-7; TRBD2 matches at 10 bases. Unmatched junction bases numbered 8, after V lost 4 bases and J lost 3 bases. The germline V gene has CDR1 KGHDR and CDR2 SFDVKD. This CDR3 is 16 amino acids long. The CDR3 DNA sequence: TGTGCCACCAGTGACCCCGCTAGCGGGGGACTCTACGAGCAGTACTTC. Translated, it gives CATSDPASGGLYEQYF.

The rearrangement uses TRBV3-1 (or the pseudogene TRBV3-2) and TRBJ2-7; 7 bases are a match to TRBD2. Germline values: CDR1 LGHDT, CDR2 YNNKEL (reference sequence). The V segment lost 3 bases and the J segment 2 bases; nucleotides outside the gene matches: 7. The CDR3 sequence is 15 residues long. In DNA, the CDR3 is TGTGCCAGCAGCCACCCTAGCGGTACCCCCTACGAGCAGTACTTC. Translating gives CASSHPSGTPYEQYF.

V usage is TRBV28 and J usage is TRBJ2-3; 7 bases match TRBD1. V lost 0 bases and J lost 1; bases outside the gene matches: 1. The CDR3 contains 15 residues. Germline V CDR1 and CDR2: MDHEN, SYDVKM. The CDR3 DNA reads TGTGCCAGCAGTTTATGGCAGGGGGGCACAGATACGCAGTATTTT. Translating it yields CASSLWQGGTDTQYF.

The gene calls are TRBV6-5 and TRBJ1-1, with D tentatively TRBD1 (6 bases). CDR3 length: 12 amino acids. Trimming took 11 bases from V and 3 from J, leaving 13 bases between them. Germline V gene data show CDR1 as MNHEY and CDR2 as SVGAGI. The CDR3 sequence is CAARGAYTEAFF. The CDR3 nucleotides are TGTGCCGCCCGGGGGGCTTACACTGAAGCTTTCTTT.

The V gene is TRBV9, the J gene TRBJ2-5, with D possibly being TRBD1 (5 bases). Germline V gene data show CDR1 as SGDLS and CDR2 as YYNGEE. The CDR3 has 15 amino acids. The ends were cut back, 5 bases at V and 1 base at J, with 15 bases in the middle. The CDR3 nucleotides read TGTGCCAGCAGTTACCTTGGCAGGGCCCAAGAGACCCAGTACTTC. It specifies CASSYLGRAQETQYF.

The chain uses TRBV5-4 and TRBJ2-7; 12 bases are shared with TRBD2. With V trimmed by 7 bases and J by 3 bases, 2 bases remained unmatched. This CDR3 has 13 residues. Germline V gene lookup returns CDR1 SGHNT and CDR2 YYREEE (reference sequence). The CDR3: CASETSGSYEQYF. In nucleotides, the CDR3 is TGTGCCAGCGAGACTAGCGGGAGCTACGAGCAGTACTTC.

The chain carries TRBV27 and TRBJ2-3; perhaps TRBD1 as D (5 bases). V shed 3 bases and J shed 2 bases, with 9 bases lying between them. Germline values: CDR1 MNHEY, CDR2 SMNVEV (reference sequence). The CDR3 spans 14 residues. CDR3 region: CASSLTVITDTQYF. The CDR3 coding sequence is TGTGCCAGCAGTTTGACAGTAATCACAGATACGCAGTATTTT.

The rearrangement uses TRBV5-4 and TRBJ1-2, with D uncertain. Germline-derived CDR1 and CDR2 are SGHNT and YYREEE (reference sequence). The CDR3 is 13 amino acids. V gave up 2 bases and J gave up 6 bases, with 11 bases separating them. In nucleotides, the CDR3 is TGTGCCAGCAGCTTAAGAGGGCTCCATGGCTACACCTTC. Encoded protein: CASSLRGLHGYTF.

V usage is TRBV6-5 and J usage is TRBJ2-7; possibly TRBD1 for D (6 bases). Germline lookup yields CDR1 MNHEY and CDR2 SVGAGI. Trimming removed 0 bases from V and 2 bases from J, with 11 bases in between. The CDR3 is 15 residues long. The CDR3 DNA sequence: TGTGCCAGCAGTTACTCTCGGCAGGGGACCTACGAGCAGTACTTC. The encoded protein is CASSYSRQGTYEQYF.